These 31 T cell receptor beta chains originate from one sample sequenced in a study of CXCR3-negative and CXCR3-positive naive CD8 T cells. Carrying UMI labels, the TRB cDNA libraries were prepared through 5' RACE. TCRdb reprocessed the 5' RACE reads, with one entry per CDR3 protein and no DNA. The repertoire table contains roughly 40,000 distinct CDR3 sequences. The material sequenced was memory CD8+ T cells from blood. Receptor source: a human donor in good health. Some clones in this sample may be carry-over from other donors' samples.

The chain is built from TRBV19 and TRBJ2-1; TCRdb's D gene call, TRBD2, goes unchecked for lack of DNA. Germline V CDR1 and CDR2: LNHDA, SQIVND (reference sequence). The CDR3 covers 16 residues. CDR3 sequence: CASSIQTSGRVHEQFF.

The V and J genes are TRBV3-1 and TRBJ2-7. The germline V gene encodes CDR1 LGHDT and CDR2 YNNKEL (reference sequence). CDR3 length: 13 amino acids. The CDR3 here is CASTEGGLYEQYF.

By frequency, this clonotype registers medium-sized. The V gene is TRBV20-1, the J gene TRBJ2-7; absent DNA, TCRdb's TRBD2 call cannot be checked. The V gene's germline CDR1 is DFQATT and CDR2 SNEGSKA (reference sequence). This CDR3 is 15 amino acids long. The CDR3 sequence is CSAKSLTGPDYEQYF.

This chain connects TRBV2 to TRBJ2-1; checking the TCRdb D call of TRBD1 is not possible without DNA. CDR3 size: 15 residues. CDR1 SNHLY and CDR2 FYNNEI come from the germline V gene. The CDR3 sequence is CASSGDISGYNEQFF.

The chain uses TRBV28 and TRBJ2-1; TCRdb proposes TRBD1, but this gene call is untestable without DNA. CDR3 size: 15 residues. The germline gives CDR1 MDHEN, CDR2 SYDVKM. The chain's CDR3 is CASRIDLGRDNEQFF.

The J gene is TRBJ2-7, the V gene TRBV7-8; TCRdb's D call, TRBD1, is unchecked because there is no DNA. The CDR3 runs to 14 residues. Germline V gene data show CDR1 as SGHVS and CDR2 as FQNEAQ. CDR3 sequence: CASRMRGPPYEQYF.

The gene calls are TRBV6-2 or TRBV6-3 and TRBJ2-7. CDR3 size: 13 residues. Germline V gene data show CDR1 as MNHEY and CDR2 as SVGEGT. CDR3 sequence: CASSYYLGYEQYF.

The CDR3 sequence: CASSSSGETETQYF. The chain combines TRBV9 with TRBJ2-5; TCRdb outputs TRBD2, but without DNA this stays unchecked. Germline CDR1 SGDLS, CDR2 YYNGEE. The CDR3 totals 14 residues.

This chain joins TRBV18 and TRBJ2-1. The germline CDR1 and CDR2 sequences are KGHSH and LQKENI. The CDR3 is made up of 16 amino acids. This CDR3 is CASSPAALGTYNEQFF.

The rearrangement joins TRBV29-1 to TRBJ1-2; TCRdb's D call of TRBD1 is untestable without DNA. Per the germline V gene, CDR1 is SQVTM and CDR2 is ANQGSEA. The length of the CDR3 is 14 residues. CDR3: CSAGKDRLTYGYTF. The variable domain in full, completed from reference TRBV29-1 and TRBJ1-2, reads SAVISQKPSRDICQRGTSLTIQCQVDSQVTMMFWYRQQPGQSLTLIATANQGSEATYESGFVIDKFPISRPNLTFSTLTVSNMSPEDSSIYLCSAGKDRLTYGYTFGSGTRLTVV.

The rearrangement joins TRBV29-1 to TRBJ2-2. CDR3 length: 12 residues. Germline V lookup: CDR1 SQVTM, CDR2 ANQGSEA. CDR3 protein: CSVASPSGELFF.

The rearrangement links TRBV7-9 to TRBJ1-1; TCRdb proposes TRBD1, but this gene call is untestable without DNA. Germline values: CDR1 SEHNR, CDR2 FQNEAQ (reference sequence). The CDR3 has 14 amino acids. The CDR3 here is CASSVRTPWSEAFF.

This chain joins TRBV23-1 and TRBJ2-7. TRBV23-1 is filed as an ORF, its function uncertain. The CDR3 spans 14 residues. The CDR3 region is CASSHQGRSYEQYF.

The genes are TRBV15 and TRBJ2-1; there is no DNA to check the TCRdb D call of TRBD1. This CDR3 region has 17 residues. Germline loops: CDR1 LNHNV, CDR2 YYDKDF (reference sequence). CDR3 loop: CATSRDIQRGPYNEQFF.

The chain has TRBV29-1 and TRBJ2-7; lacking DNA, the TRBD1 call made by TCRdb goes unchecked. The CDR3 has 12 amino acids. Germline CDR1 is SQVTM and CDR2 is ANQGSEA. This chain's CDR3 is CSVRQVGHEQYF.

V is TRBV27 and J is TRBJ1-1. Germline assignment: CDR1 MNHEY and CDR2 SMNVEV (reference sequence). The CDR3 covers 16 residues. The CDR3 is CASSFRLSSLNTEAFF.

The chain employs TRBV29-1 and TRBJ2-7; TCRdb's D call of TRBD1 is untestable without DNA. The CDR3 length is 14 residues. Germline CDR1 is SQVTM and CDR2 is ANQGSEA. CDR3 sequence reads: CSVETGDRSYEQYF.

The rearrangement joins TRBV20-1 to TRBJ2-7. Germline V gives CDR1 DFQATT, CDR2 SNEGSKA (reference sequence). The CDR3 sequence is 14 residues long. The chain's CDR3 is CSARDSEGPYEQYF.

The chain couples TRBV29-1 to TRBJ2-3; without DNA, the TCRdb call of TRBD2 cannot be checked. From germline, CDR1 is SQVTM and CDR2 ANQGSEA. This CDR3 contains 15 residues. CDR3 amino acids: CSGGPVSLGTDTQYF.

The chain couples TRBV21-1 to TRBJ1-1; lacking DNA, the TRBD1 call made by TCRdb goes unchecked. TRBV21-1 is given as a pseudogene. The CDR3 has 15 residues. The CDR3 loop reads CASGIGQPSNTEAFF.

The chain recombines TRBV9 with TRBJ2-2; TCRdb names TRBD1, which stays unverified in the absence of DNA. CDR1 and CDR2 from the germline V gene are SGDLS and YYNGEE. This CDR3 is 16 amino acids long. The CDR3 loop reads CASSVMGQINTGELFF.

The CDR3 protein is CASSSEQDRGRPTEAFF. The chain combines TRBV7-2 with TRBJ1-1; TCRdb picks TRBD1, but there is no DNA to check that call. Germline V gene data show CDR1 as SGHTA and CDR2 as FQGNSA. The length of the CDR3 is 17 residues. Filled out from reference TRBV7-2 and TRBJ1-1, the complete variable domain reads GAGVSQSPSNKVTEKGKDVELRCDPISGHTALYWYRQSLGQGLEFLIYFQGNSAPDKSGLPSDRFSAERTGGSVSTLTIQRTQQEDSAVYLCASSSEQDRGRPTEAFFGQGTRLTVV.

V usage is TRBV7-9 and J usage is TRBJ2-6; TCRdb's D gene call, TRBD1, goes unchecked for lack of DNA. The CDR3 length is 18 residues. Germline V gives CDR1 SEHNR, CDR2 FQNEAQ (reference sequence). The CDR3 protein is CASSPLPGQSSGANVLTF. The entire variable domain, with the rest obtained from reference TRBV7-9 and TRBJ2-6, is as follows: DTGVSQNPRHKITKRGQNVTFRCDPISEHNRLYWYRQTLGQGPEFLTYFQNEAQLEKSRLLSDRFSAERPKGSFSTLEIQRTEQGDSAMYLCASSPLPGQSSGANVLTFGAGSRLTVL.

V usage is TRBV11-2 and J usage is TRBJ2-2; TCRdb calls TRBD1, which cannot be checked without DNA. This CDR3 is built from 18 residues. Germline CDR1 SGHAT, CDR2 FQNNGV. The CDR3 region is CASSKYRDRLWDSGELFF.

The gene calls are TRBV29-1 and TRBJ2-7; TCRdb returns TRBD1, unconfirmable since there is no DNA. The CDR3 has 12 residues. Germline CDR1 and CDR2: SQVTM and ANQGSEA. The chain's CDR3 is CPPHGDVDEQYF.

The chain joins TRBV7-8 to TRBJ2-3; lacking DNA, the TRBD2 call made by TCRdb goes unchecked. This CDR3 contains 17 residues. Germline values: CDR1 SGHVS, CDR2 FQNEAQ. The chain's CDR3 is CASSWSTSGRAVDTQYF.

This chain joins TRBV12-3 or TRBV12-4 and TRBJ1-2. This CDR3 is built from 14 residues. The CDR3 protein is CASSSGTAVYGYTF.

This chain links TRBV9 with TRBJ2-1; TCRdb returns TRBD2, unconfirmable since there is no DNA. The CDR3 totals 17 residues. Germline-derived CDR1 and CDR2 are SGDLS and YYNGEE. The CDR3 here is CASSVRGRAGGLNEQFF. Supplemented by reference TRBV9 and TRBJ2-1, the full variable domain reads DSGVTQTPKHLITATGQRVTLRCSPRSGDLSVYWYQQSLDQGLQFLIQYYNGEERAKGNILERFSAQQFPDLHSELNLSSLELGDSALYFCASSVRGRAGGLNEQFFGPGTRLTVL.

The chain combines TRBV29-1 with TRBJ1-1; TCRdb indicates TRBD1, and absent DNA this call remains unverified. Germline loops: CDR1 SQVTM, CDR2 ANQGSEA. The CDR3 is made up of 14 amino acids. This CDR3 reads CSVEIWGEATEAFF.

The chain links TRBV20-1 to TRBJ2-1; TCRdb's D call, TRBD1, is unchecked because there is no DNA. Germline lookup yields CDR1 DFQATT and CDR2 SNEGSKA (reference sequence). This CDR3 contains 17 residues. The CDR3 here is CSARWASGGSSYNEQFF.

The chain employs TRBV7-9 and TRBJ2-3; TCRdb's D call of TRBD1 is untestable without DNA. CDR1 and CDR2 (germline): SEHNR, FQNEAQ (reference sequence). This CDR3 contains 15 residues. The CDR3 loop is CASSLQGATADTQYF.